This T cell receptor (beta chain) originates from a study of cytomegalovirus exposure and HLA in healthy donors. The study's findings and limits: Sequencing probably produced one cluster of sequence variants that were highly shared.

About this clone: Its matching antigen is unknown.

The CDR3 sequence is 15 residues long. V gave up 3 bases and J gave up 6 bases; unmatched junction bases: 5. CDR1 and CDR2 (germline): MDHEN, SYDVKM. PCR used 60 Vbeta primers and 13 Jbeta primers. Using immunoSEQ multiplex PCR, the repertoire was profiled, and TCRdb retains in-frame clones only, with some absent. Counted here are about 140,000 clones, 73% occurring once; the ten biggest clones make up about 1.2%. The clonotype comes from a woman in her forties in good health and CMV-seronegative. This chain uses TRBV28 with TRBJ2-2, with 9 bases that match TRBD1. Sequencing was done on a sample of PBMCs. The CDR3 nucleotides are TGTGCCAGCAGTTTCGGGACAGGGTATGCCGGGGAGCTGTTTTTT. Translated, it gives CASSFGTGYAGELFF.